The source of this T cell receptor (beta chain) is a study of OX40 agonist ivuxolimab in advanced cancers. This CDR3 contains 14 residues. Germline lookup yields CDR1 SGHTA and CDR2 FQGNSA. Trimming cost V 0 bases and J 7 bases, with 10 bases left between them. The repertoire was sequenced with immunoSEQ multiplex PCR; TCRdb's copy has only in-frame clones and lacks some. The sample lists about 76,000 clones, around nine tenths occurring once. The receptor comes from an adult with an advanced solid tumor such as melanoma, head and neck, liver or kidney cancer. The material was CD4+ or CD8+ T cells sorted from blood, obtained in a trial of the OX40 agonist ivuxolimab. The V call is TRBV7-2, the J call TRBJ1-3; D unclear. The CDR3 region has the DNA TGTGCCAGCAGCTTAGCGCGGACTTACAACACCATATATTTT. As protein: CASSLARTYNTIYF.